These T cell receptor beta chains were read from a single sample in a study of Graves' ophthalmopathy and Graves' hyperthyroidism. A single record per CDR3 protein comes from TCRdb applying MiXCR to the multiplex PCR reads. The table records roughly 600,000 distinct CDR3 sequences, approximately 35% of them present only once. Sequenced material: peripheral blood or thyroid tissue (not recorded which). The receptors come from an adult man with Graves' hyperthyroidism. CDR3s include the opening cysteine and the closing phenylalanine or tryptophan. A D gene is named only where the DNA matches it firmly. Clone size, where shown, is once, few, many, or a class for clones that have expanded.

abundance: many
j_gene: TRBJ2-5
d_gene: .
v_gene: TRBV20-1
CDR3nt: TGCAGTGCTAGAGATCGGGGGGCGACTAGACTGGGGGAGACCCAGTACTTC
CDR3aa: CSARDRGATRLGETQYF

abundance: .
j_gene: TRBJ2-7
d_gene: TRBD2
v_gene: TRBV4-2
CDR3nt: TGTGCCAGCAGCCCTGGAGGACTAGCGGGAGGCCAGTACTTC
CDR3aa: CASSPGGLAGGQYF

abundance: .
j_gene: TRBJ1-1
d_gene: .
v_gene: TRBV6-1
CDR3nt: TGTGCCAGCAGTTACTCGCCCGTCACTGAAGCTTTCTTT
CDR3aa: CASSYSPVTEAFF

abundance: few
j_gene: TRBJ2-7
d_gene: .
v_gene: TRBV12-3/TRBV12-4
CDR3nt: TGTGCCAGCAGTTCGGGACACATTTACAAGCAGTACTTC
CDR3aa: CASSSGHIYKQYF

abundance: .
j_gene: TRBJ2-1
d_gene: TRBD2
v_gene: TRBV2
CDR3nt: TGTGCCAGCTCGAGACTAGCGGGAAATGAGCAGTTCTTC
CDR3aa: CASSRLAGNEQFF

abundance: .
j_gene: TRBJ2-3
d_gene: TRBD1
v_gene: TRBV7-9
CDR3nt: TGTGCCAGCAAACGGCGGACAGGGGGCGAAAATACGCAGTATTTT
CDR3aa: CASKRRTGGENTQYF

abundance: .
j_gene: TRBJ2-5
d_gene: TRBD1
v_gene: TRBV7-9
CDR3nt: TGTGCCACCAGTGAACCGGGACAGGGTTACAATGAGACCCAGTACTTC
CDR3aa: CATSEPGQGYNETQYF

abundance: .
j_gene: TRBJ2-1
d_gene: TRBD1
v_gene: TRBV2
CDR3nt: TGTGCCAGCAGTGATGGGACAGGGCATGAGCAGTTCTTC
CDR3aa: CASSDGTGHEQFF

abundance: .
j_gene: TRBJ1-1
d_gene: .
v_gene: TRBV12-3/TRBV12-4
CDR3nt: TGTGCCAGCAGGACAGAGGACAGCCCTGACGCTTTCTTT
CDR3aa: CASRTEDSPDAFF

abundance: .
j_gene: TRBJ2-5
d_gene: .
v_gene: TRBV29-1
CDR3nt: TGCAGCGTCGGGTCAGGGGAAGAGACCCAGTACTTC
CDR3aa: CSVGSGEETQYF

abundance: .
j_gene: TRBJ2-3
d_gene: .
v_gene: TRBV2
CDR3nt: TGTGCCAGCAGGAGGAGGGATTTGGAGGCTACCACAGATACGCAGTATTTT
CDR3aa: CASRRRDLEATTDTQYF

abundance: .
j_gene: TRBJ1-1
d_gene: .
v_gene: TRBV29-1
CDR3nt: TGCAGCGTTATTAAGGGGACGCGAGCTGAAGCTTTCTTT
CDR3aa: CSVIKGTRAEAFF

abundance: .
j_gene: TRBJ1-1
d_gene: .
v_gene: TRBV7-3
CDR3nt: TGTGCCAGCTTGTACACGGGGGGGGCTGAAGCTTTCTTT
CDR3aa: CASLYTGGAEAFF

abundance: few
j_gene: TRBJ1-6
d_gene: .
v_gene: TRBV4-1
CDR3nt: TGCGCCAGCAGCCAAGATCCTATCGGGGGTTTCTCACCCCTCCACTTT
CDR3aa: CASSQDPIGGFSPLHF

abundance: many
j_gene: TRBJ1-4
d_gene: .
v_gene: TRBV7-9
CDR3nt: TGTGCCAGCAGCCCGCAGACTGGGAGTGAAAAACTGTTTTTT
CDR3aa: CASSPQTGSEKLFF

abundance: .
j_gene: TRBJ2-2
d_gene: .
v_gene: TRBV29-1
CDR3nt: TGCAGCACTCCTATCGTAGGGGAGGCCGGGGAGCTGTTTTTT
CDR3aa: CSTPIVGEAGELFF

abundance: many
j_gene: TRBJ2-2
d_gene: .
v_gene: TRBV9
CDR3nt: TGTGCCAGCAGGAGATTAGCCGGGAACACCGGGGAGCTGTTTTTT
CDR3aa: CASRRLAGNTGELFF

abundance: few
j_gene: TRBJ2-7
d_gene: .
v_gene: TRBV7-8
CDR3nt: TGTGCCAGCAGCTTAGGGCCGGGATCCGCCTACGAGCAGTACTTC
CDR3aa: CASSLGPGSAYEQYF

abundance: .
j_gene: TRBJ2-7
d_gene: TRBD2
v_gene: TRBV7-9
CDR3nt: TGTGCCAGCAGCGTACCTGGGACTAGCGAGCAGTACTTC
CDR3aa: CASSVPGTSEQYF

abundance: .
j_gene: TRBJ1-5
d_gene: .
v_gene: TRBV7-3
CDR3nt: TGTGCCAGCAGCTTATACGTGACTAGTGAGACCCAGCATTTT
CDR3aa: CASSLYVTSETQHF

abundance: .
j_gene: TRBJ1-2
d_gene: TRBD1
v_gene: TRBV28
CDR3nt: TGTGCCAGCCGACAGGGCGCGGGTCAGAACTATGGCTACACCTTC
CDR3aa: CASRQGAGQNYGYTF

abundance: once
j_gene: TRBJ1-2
d_gene: .
v_gene: TRBV29-1
CDR3nt: TGCAGCGTTGACGAGGGGGGAGACGGAGAGGGGCAGGCCAGCTATGGCTACACCTTC
CDR3aa: CSVDEGGDGEGQASYGYTF

abundance: many
j_gene: TRBJ1-1
d_gene: .
v_gene: TRBV28
CDR3nt: TGTGCCAGCAGTGCCGGGGAGGGGAGCACTGAAGCTTTCTTT
CDR3aa: CASSAGEGSTEAFF

abundance: many
j_gene: TRBJ1-4
d_gene: TRBD1
v_gene: TRBV25-1
CDR3nt: TGTGCCAGCAGTGAACGGACAGGGAGGTCTAATGAAAAACTGTTTTTT
CDR3aa: CASSERTGRSNEKLFF

abundance: .
j_gene: TRBJ1-2
d_gene: .
v_gene: TRBV24-1
CDR3nt: TGTGCCACCAGGGACAGCCTTACCTATGGCTACACCTTC
CDR3aa: CATRDSLTYGYTF

abundance: few
j_gene: TRBJ2-7
d_gene: .
v_gene: TRBV15
CDR3nt: TGTGCCACCAGCAGAGATTACCAGGGCTCCTACGAGCAGTACTTC
CDR3aa: CATSRDYQGSYEQYF

abundance: .
j_gene: TRBJ2-3
d_gene: .
v_gene: TRBV24-1
CDR3nt: TGTGCCACCAGTGACTACAGGAAATCTAGCACAGATACGCAGTATTTT
CDR3aa: CATSDYRKSSTDTQYF

abundance: few
j_gene: TRBJ2-1
d_gene: .
v_gene: TRBV9
CDR3nt: TGTGCCAGCAGCGTTGGGGGGCTCAATGAGCAGTTCTTC
CDR3aa: CASSVGGLNEQFF

abundance: .
j_gene: TRBJ2-3
d_gene: TRBD2
v_gene: TRBV5-1
CDR3nt: TGCGCCAGCAGCTGGATAGCGGGAGAGAGCACAGATACGCAGTATTTT
CDR3aa: CASSWIAGESTDTQYF

abundance: many
j_gene: TRBJ1-3
d_gene: TRBD1
v_gene: TRBV6-5
CDR3nt: TGTGCCAGCAGTTACGGAGGGGGCTCGGGAAACACCATATATTTT
CDR3aa: CASSYGGGSGNTIYF

abundance: .
j_gene: TRBJ2-2
d_gene: .
v_gene: TRBV9
CDR3nt: TGTGCCAGCAGCGTTCTAACAGGGTATGAATCCGGGGAGCTGTTTTTT
CDR3aa: CASSVLTGYESGELFF

abundance: few
j_gene: TRBJ2-3
d_gene: TRBD2
v_gene: TRBV7-3
CDR3nt: TGTGCCAGTAGAGGGCGGGAGACAGATACGCAGTATTTT
CDR3aa: CASRGRETDTQYF

abundance: many
j_gene: TRBJ2-5
d_gene: TRBD2
v_gene: TRBV5-6
CDR3nt: TGTGCCAGCAGCCCACTGGGACTAGCGGCACAAGAGACCCAGTACTTC
CDR3aa: CASSPLGLAAQETQYF

abundance: few
j_gene: TRBJ2-1
d_gene: TRBD2
v_gene: TRBV24-1
CDR3nt: TGTGCCACCAGTGATGGACTAGCGGCAGACAATGAGCAGTTCTTC
CDR3aa: CATSDGLAADNEQFF

abundance: many
j_gene: TRBJ2-7
d_gene: .
v_gene: TRBV10-3
CDR3nt: TGTGCCATCAGGGGACTCCCGGGGCACGAGCAGTACTTC
CDR3aa: CAIRGLPGHEQYF

abundance: few
j_gene: TRBJ2-7
d_gene: .
v_gene: TRBV28
CDR3nt: TGTGCCAGCAGTACACCGCAACCGAGGCGGCTCTACGAGCAGTACTTC
CDR3aa: CASSTPQPRRLYEQYF

abundance: .
j_gene: TRBJ2-2
d_gene: .
v_gene: TRBV7-9
CDR3nt: TGTGCTAGCGGCTTAACACGAGATGGGGAGCTGTTTTTT
CDR3aa: CASGLTRDGELFF

abundance: .
j_gene: TRBJ2-3
d_gene: .
v_gene: TRBV12-3/TRBV12-4
CDR3nt: TGTGCCAGCAGTTTTACAGCCACAGATACGCAGTATTTT
CDR3aa: CASSFTATDTQYF

abundance: .
j_gene: TRBJ2-7
d_gene: TRBD2
v_gene: TRBV7-2
CDR3nt: TGTGCCAGCAGCACCGGGACTAGCGGGAGGGTCCTCTACGAGCAGTACTTC
CDR3aa: CASSTGTSGRVLYEQYF

abundance: few
j_gene: TRBJ1-1
d_gene: .
v_gene: TRBV6-5
CDR3nt: TGTGCCAGCAGTTACGCCCGGACAGAATTGGGCACTGAAGCTTTCTTT
CDR3aa: CASSYARTELGTEAFF

abundance: few
j_gene: TRBJ2-7
d_gene: TRBD2
v_gene: TRBV5-5
CDR3nt: TGTGCCAGCAGCCCAAGGCAGGCTCCGGGACTAGCGGGATTGGGAGAGCAGTACTTC
CDR3aa: CASSPRQAPGLAGLGEQYF

abundance: .
j_gene: TRBJ1-1
d_gene: TRBD1
v_gene: TRBV10-3
CDR3nt: TGTGCCAGCAGTTTACAGACACAGGGGGCAGCAGCTGAAGCTTTCTTT
CDR3aa: CASSLQTQGAAAEAFF